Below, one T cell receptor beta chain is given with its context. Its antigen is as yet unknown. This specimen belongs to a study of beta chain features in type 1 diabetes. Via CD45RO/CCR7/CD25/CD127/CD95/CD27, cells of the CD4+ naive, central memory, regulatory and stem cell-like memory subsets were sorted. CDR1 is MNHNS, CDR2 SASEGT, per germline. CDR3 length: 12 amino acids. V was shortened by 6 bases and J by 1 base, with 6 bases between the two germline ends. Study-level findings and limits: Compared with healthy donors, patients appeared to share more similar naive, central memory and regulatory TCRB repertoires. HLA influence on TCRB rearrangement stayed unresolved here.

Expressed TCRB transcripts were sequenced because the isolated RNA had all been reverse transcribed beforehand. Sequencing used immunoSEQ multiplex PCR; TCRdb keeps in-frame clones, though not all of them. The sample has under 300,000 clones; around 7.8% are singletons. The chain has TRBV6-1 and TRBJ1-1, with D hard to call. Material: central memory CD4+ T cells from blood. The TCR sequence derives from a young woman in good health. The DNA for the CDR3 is TGTGCCAGCAGGCCGAGGAACACTGAAGCTTTCTTT. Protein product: CASRPRNTEAFF.